The next 25 T cell receptor beta chains were all read from a single sample in a study of blood T cell repertoires in COVID-19. Clones were read by immunoSEQ multiplex PCR, and TCRdb kept only the in-frame ones, dropping some. The sample has a few hundred thousand clones; around nine tenths are singletons. The material sequenced was peripheral blood. The receptors stem from a woman in her 30s with COVID-19, enrolled during active disease.

This clone was counted a single time. V is TRBV5-1 and J is TRBJ2-1; 10 nucleotides align to TRBD1. The germline V gene has CDR1 SGHRS and CDR2 YFSETQ. This CDR3 comprises 15 residues. Trimming took 3 bases from V and 9 from J; bases not matched to a gene: 9. Here the CDR3 reads CASSYAATGGSEQFF. CDR3 nucleotide sequence: TGCGCCAGCAGCTACGCCGCGACAGGGGGCAGTGAGCAGTTCTTC.

The CDR3 DNA sequence: TGTGCCAGCAGCCTAAGCGGGGGCACAGATACGCAGTATTTT. This encodes CASSLSGGTDTQYF. The chain recombines TRBV28 with TRBJ2-3; 7 bases map to TRBD2. This CDR3 is built from 14 residues. Germline CDR1 and CDR2: MDHEN and SYDVKM. The V gene end was trimmed by 6 bases and the J gene end by 1 base; junction bases not matched to a gene: 4.

As for this clone: Other DNA sequences in this sample translate to the same CDR3. The rearrangement joins TRBV20-1 to TRBJ2-7; D is undetermined. This CDR3 comprises 11 residues. Germline CDR1 reads DFQATT; CDR2 reads SNEGSKA (reference sequence). The V end lost 2 bases, the J end lost 3 bases, and 5 bases lay between the germline ends. The CDR3 loop is CSARLVYEQYF. CDR3 sequence (DNA): TGCAGTGCTAGACTCGTCTACGAGCAGTACTTC.

The rearrangement joins TRBV29-1 to TRBJ2-4, with D perhaps matching TRBD2 (6 bases). CDR3 length equals 11 residues. Germline CDR1 SQVTM, CDR2 ANQGSEA. V was cut by 6 bases and J by 6 bases, with 9 bases left in between. CDR3 residues: CSVRAGNIQYF. CDR3 DNA sequence: TGCAGCGTCCGAGCGGGAAACATTCAGTACTTC.

The chain combines TRBV2 with TRBJ1-1, with 9 bases fitting TRBD1. With V trimmed by 7 bases and J by 8 bases, 8 bases remained unmatched. From germline, CDR1 is SNHLY and CDR2 FYNNEI. The CDR3 sequence is 13 residues long. CDR3 nucleotide sequence: TGTGCCAGCATCCGGACAGGGGCAGGGGAAGCTTTCTTT. It specifies CASIRTGAGEAFF.

CDR3 amino acids: CASLGTNSYEQYF. In nucleotides, the CDR3 is TGTGCCAGCCTCGGGACAAACTCCTACGAGCAGTACTTC. The V gene is TRBV2, the J gene TRBJ2-7; D perhaps matches TRBD1 (6 bases). V was trimmed by 8 bases and J by 0 bases, leaving 11 bases between them. The length of the CDR3 is 13 residues. The germline V gene encodes CDR1 SNHLY and CDR2 FYNNEI.

This chain connects TRBV6-1 to TRBJ2-7; TRBD2 is a possible D gene (6 bases). The CDR3 runs to 14 residues. The germline gives CDR1 MNHNS, CDR2 SASEGT. The ends were cut back, 1 base at V and 1 base at J, with 8 bases in the middle. CDR3 in DNA: TGTGCCAGCAGTGAAGTTAGCGGTTCCTACGAGCAGTACTTC. It yields the protein CASSEVSGSYEQYF.

This clone appeared a few times. This chain links TRBV13 with TRBJ2-1, with D possibly TRBD2 on 5 matching bases. Germline V CDR1 and CDR2: PRHDT, FYEKMQ (reference sequence). Trimming shortened V by 0 bases and J by 6 bases, and 12 bases separated the two germline ends. CDR3 length: 15 amino acids. As DNA, the CDR3 is TGTGCCAGCAGCTTAGGAGCGGTCCCGGCCAATGAGCAGTTCTTC. Protein sequence: CASSLGAVPANEQFF.

This chain uses TRBV19 with TRBJ1-5, with 7 bases fitting TRBD1. This CDR3 is 15 amino acids long. Germline lookup yields CDR1 LNHDA and CDR2 SQIVND (reference sequence). Trimming cost V 3 bases and J 2 bases; bases outside gene matches: 4. The chain's CDR3 is CASSIYRGGNQPQHF. DNA of the CDR3: TGTGCCAGTAGTATTTACAGGGGAGGCAATCAGCCCCAGCATTTT. The full variable domain, rest sourced from reference TRBV19 and TRBJ1-5, is DGGITQSPKYLFRKEGQNVTLSCEQNLNHDAMYWYRQDPGQGLRLIYYSQIVNDFQKGDIAEGYSVSREKKESFPLTVTSAQKNPTAFYLCASSIYRGGNQPQHFGDGTRLSIL.

The chain couples TRBV6-5 to TRBJ2-5; tentatively, D is TRBD1 (6 bases). Looked up from germline, CDR1 is MNHEY and CDR2 is SVGAGI. Trimming removed 5 bases at V and 7 bases at J, with 11 bases between. The CDR3 extends over 12 amino acids. CDR3 loop: CASSTGLLTQYF. CDR3 bases: TGTGCCAGCAGTACAGGGCTCCTGACCCAGTACTTC.

J is TRBJ2-5 and V is TRBV5-1, with D perhaps matching TRBD1 (5 bases). Germline V CDR1 and CDR2: SGHRS, YFSETQ. The CDR3 has 13 amino acids. The V and J ends lost 1 base and 5 bases respectively, with 9 bases between them. CDR3 sequence: CASSLSGMETQYF. In nucleotides, the CDR3 is TGCGCCAGCAGCTTGTCAGGGATGGAGACCCAGTACTTC.

This clone came up once. The chain carries TRBV20-1 and TRBJ2-1; D unclear. The CDR3 is made up of 16 amino acids. Germline lookup yields CDR1 DFQATT and CDR2 SNEGSKA (reference sequence). Trimming pared 3 bases from V and 0 bases from J, leaving 15 bases between. In nucleotides, the CDR3 is TGCAGTGCTAGTGGCGCCGCGTCTACCTCCTACAATGAGCAGTTCTTC. The encoded protein is CSASGAASTSYNEQFF.

The chain carries TRBV19 and TRBJ1-5; TRBD1 agrees at 8 bases. The CDR3 runs to 17 residues. V was clipped by 5 bases and J by 2 bases; unmatched bases: 11. Germline CDR1 LNHDA, CDR2 SQIVND (reference sequence). The CDR3 reads CASSSSGGQARNQPQHF. The CDR3, as DNA: TGTGCCAGTAGTTCTTCCGGGGGACAGGCTCGCAATCAGCCCCAGCATTTT.

The chain links TRBV12-3 or TRBV12-4 to TRBJ2-1, with D possibly TRBD2 on 5 matching bases. The CDR3 length is 12 residues. Trimming stripped 5 bases from V and 9 bases from J, with 11 bases between. In nucleotides, the CDR3 is TGTGCCAGCAGTCCTGGGCTAGCTGAGCAGTTCTTC. This gives the protein CASSPGLAEQFF.

CDR3 DNA: TGTGCCAGCAGCCCCCTCACTAGCGGTGTGCGAGATACGCAGTATTTT. This codes for CASSPLTSGVRDTQYF. The J gene is TRBJ2-3, the V gene TRBV3-1 (or the pseudogene TRBV3-2); 8 nucleotides agree with TRBD2. This CDR3 has 16 residues. CDR1 is LGHDT and CDR2 is YNNKEL in the germline V gene (reference sequence). The ends lost 4 bases at V and 5 bases at J; junction bases unmatched: 11.

The rearrangement uses TRBV7-8 and TRBJ2-7, with D uncertain. The V end was cut by 5 bases, the J end by 0 bases, with 5 bases between. The CDR3 is made up of 12 amino acids. CDR1 and CDR2 from the germline V gene are SGHVS and FQNEAQ. The CDR3 loop is CASSPSSYEQYF. CDR3 coding DNA: TGTGCCAGCAGCCCCTCCTCCTACGAGCAGTACTTC.

This chain joins TRBV6-6 and TRBJ2-3; 8 nucleotides match TRBD2. This CDR3 has 16 amino acids. The ends lost 4 bases at V and 7 bases at J; junction bases unmatched: 13. Germline CDR1 is MNHNY and CDR2 is SVGAGI (reference sequence). Here the CDR3 reads CASSFPPPTGGHTQYF. CDR3 nucleotide sequence: TGTGCCAGCAGTTTCCCCCCTCCCACGGGAGGGCATACGCAGTATTTT.

This chain uses TRBV7-9 with TRBJ2-2; 11 nucleotides line up with TRBD2. V lost 6 bases, J lost 2 bases, and 8 bases stayed unmatched. The CDR3 has 17 amino acids. Per germline, CDR1 SEHNR and CDR2 FQNEAQ (reference sequence). In DNA, the CDR3 is TGTGCCAGCAGTTCCAATAGCGGGAGGGCTAACACCGGGGAGCTGTTTTTT. It yields the protein CASSSNSGRANTGELFF.

V and J are TRBV15 and TRBJ2-5; 8 bases agree with TRBD1. J lost 2 bases, V lost 7 bases, and 9 bases had no gene match. Germline V gives CDR1 LNHNV, CDR2 YYDKDF (reference sequence). The CDR3 extends over 15 amino acids. CDR3 protein: CATKPGQVPQETQYF. The CDR3 coding sequence is TGTGCCACCAAACCGGGACAGGTCCCACAAGAGACCCAGTACTTC.

The V gene is TRBV24-1, the J gene TRBJ1-2, with 7 nucleotides matching TRBD1. Germline CDR1 is KGHDR and CDR2 is SFDVKD. V lost 9 bases and J lost 5; bases outside the gene matches: 8. The CDR3 is 13 amino acids. For the CDR3, the DNA is TGTGCCACCCAGACAGGGCCCGGATATGGCTACACCTTC. As protein: CATQTGPGYGYTF.

CDR3 nucleotides: TGCGCCAGCAGCGCCGACAGGGTTTCCTACGAGCAGTACTTC. This gives the protein CASSADRVSYEQYF. The rearrangement uses TRBV10-1 and TRBJ2-7; 7 bases are a match to TRBD1. The CDR3 runs 14 residues. Germline V gene sequence: CDR1 WNHNN, CDR2 SYGVQD (reference sequence). Trimming cost V 6 bases and J 1 base; bases outside gene matches: 6.

The rearrangement links TRBV7-9 to TRBJ1-5; TRBD1 might be the D (5 bases). The V end lost 4 bases, the J end lost 4 bases, and 14 bases lay between the germline ends. Looked up from germline, CDR1 is SEHNR and CDR2 is FQNEAQ (reference sequence). The CDR3 covers 15 residues. The CDR3 nucleotides are TGTGCCAGCAGCTCAGTTGGAGGGGCGAATCAGCCCCAGCATTTT. Its translation is CASSSVGGANQPQHF.

The J gene is TRBJ1-1, the V gene TRBV29-1, with a tentative D call TRBD1 (5 bases). Between the trimmed V and J ends, which lost 8 bases and 1 base, there was a span of 14 bases. Germline CDR1 SQVTM, CDR2 ANQGSEA. This CDR3 has 13 amino acids. The CDR3 here is CSSRGGWNTEAFF. CDR3 coding DNA: TGCAGCTCTCGGGGGGGTTGGAACACTGAAGCTTTCTTT.

The chain is built from TRBV25-1 and TRBJ1-3; maybe TRBD1 (5 bases). Trimming took 1 base from V and 0 from J, leaving 10 bases between them. The CDR3 is made up of 16 amino acids. The germline gives CDR1 MGHDK, CDR2 SYGVNS. CDR3 bases: TGTGCCAGCAGTGAATGGGGCCGCAGCTCTGGAAACACCATATATTTT. Its translation is CASSEWGRSSGNTIYF.

This clone was recorded a few times. The chain recombines TRBV30 with TRBJ2-7; possibly TRBD2 for D (6 bases). The germline gives CDR1 GTSNPN, CDR2 SVGIG (reference sequence). V was cut by 5 bases and J by 6 bases, with 11 bases left in between. This CDR3 has 11 amino acids. The chain's CDR3 is CAWARDREQYF. The CDR3, as DNA: TGTGCCTGGGCGCGGGACCGCGAGCAGTACTTC.